This entry is about one T cell receptor (beta chain). Antigen specificity is unknown. V dropped 4 bases and J dropped 6 bases, with 12 bases sitting between them. CDR3 length equals 12 residues. The germline V gene encodes CDR1 GTSNPN and CDR2 SVGIG (reference sequence). In TCRdb, the RT-PCR reads were re-called with MiXCR into one record per CDR3 protein. The sample includes under 200,000 distinct CDR3 sequences, 9.5% to 12% of them seen just once. The data are from a study of response to subunit inactivated influenza vaccine. Study results and caveats: Authors proposed each seasonal influenza vaccination draws in few new T cells.

The sample consisted of CD8+ T cells sorted from PBMCs, taken less than 30 months after vaccination. This TCR was recovered from a man aged 50 to 75 who received an inactivated influenza vaccine. V gene TRBV30 combines with J gene TRBJ1-2; D might be TRBD1 (6 bases). CDR3 residues: CAWKQGVDGYTF. Here the CDR3 DNA reads TGTGCCTGGAAACAGGGAGTCGATGGCTACACCTTC.